These 5 T cell receptor beta chains came from one sample sequenced in a study of human CD8 memory T cell subsets. Production of TCR beta libraries used UMI-labeled 5' RACE as the method. TCRdb re-analyzed the 5' RACE reads; it lists each CDR3 protein once, without DNA. The repertoire table contains 5,000 to 7,000 distinct CDR3 sequences. The sample comprised CD8+ T cells from PBMCs. These receptors originate from a human donor in good health.

This clonotype counts as medium-sized (0.01 to 0.1%) by frequency. V is TRBV27 and J is TRBJ2-3; with no DNA, the TCRdb D assignment of TRBD1 cannot be verified. From germline, CDR1 is MNHEY and CDR2 SMNVEV (reference sequence). This CDR3 has 19 amino acids. CDR3 residues: CASTSWDAVGVEYTDTQYF.

The chain joins TRBV30 to TRBJ2-1. Germline V gives CDR1 GTSNPN, CDR2 SVGIG (reference sequence). This CDR3 is 12 amino acids long. The CDR3 here is CAWSPTGHEQFF.

The chain couples TRBV2 to TRBJ1-2. CDR3 length: 14 residues. Germline V gene sequence: CDR1 SNHLY, CDR2 FYNNEI. CDR3 amino acids: CASSDSGRIYGYTF.

The chain combines TRBV29-1 with TRBJ1-2; TCRdb selects TRBD1, and the lack of DNA leaves this call unchecked. The CDR3 extends over 11 amino acids. CDR1 and CDR2 (germline): SQVTM, ANQGSEA. This CDR3 reads CSERTGHGYTF.

This clonotype registers medium-sized by frequency. CDR3: CASSQDGTRYNEQFF. The rearrangement joins TRBV4-3 to TRBJ2-1; TCRdb returns TRBD2, unconfirmable since there is no DNA. Germline V gene data show CDR1 as LGHNA and CDR2 as YSLEER. The CDR3 runs to 15 residues.